These T cell receptor beta chains were read from a single sample in a study of T cell changes during pregnancy in multiple sclerosis. Profiling relied on immunoSEQ multiplex PCR, and the TCRdb table lists in-frame clones only, not all of them. The repertoire holds tens of thousands of clones, more than 90% seen once, with roughly 1.1% in the top ten. Source: peripheral blood, taken in the third trimester of pregnancy. The receptors derive from a female donor with multiple sclerosis, enrolled in a pregnancy study. CDR3s include the opening cysteine and the closing phenylalanine or tryptophan. The D gene is left open where the match is weak. Rows may omit the clone size; those that give it use once, few, many or a size class.

j_call,v_call,d_call,clone_size,cdr3_nt,cdr3_aa
TRBJ2-5,TRBV9,TRBD2,-,TGTGCCAGCAGCGCGGGACTAGTACAAGAGACCCAGTACTTC,CASSAGLVQETQYF
TRBJ2-1,TRBV5-4,TRBD1,-,TGTGCCAGCAGCTCTGGAGGGTGGACAGGGTACAGTGAGCAGTTCTTC,CASSSGGWTGYSEQFF
TRBJ2-3,TRBV7-8,TRBD2,-,TGTGCCAGCAGCTTAGTGGTAGCGGGGTCCACAGATACGCAGTATTTT,CASSLVVAGSTDTQYF
TRBJ1-3,TRBV6-6,-,-,TGTGCCAGCAGTATCGAACAGGGCTCTGGAAACACCATATATTTT,CASSIEQGSGNTIYF
TRBJ2-3,TRBV19,TRBD2,once,TGTGCCAGTAGTATTACCGGGACTAGCGGCCCCACAGATACGCAGTATTTT,CASSITGTSGPTDTQYF
TRBJ1-1,TRBV19,TRBD1,-,TGTGCCAGTACCTCGTGGGACAGTCCTCCTTGGATCTTT,CASTSWDSPPWIF
TRBJ2-1,TRBV4-1,TRBD2,-,TGCGCCAGCAGCCATCCGAGCGGGAGCAACAATGAGCAGTTCTTC,CASSHPSGSNNEQFF
TRBJ2-1,TRBV7-2,TRBD1,-,TGTGCCAGCAGCTTACGGGACAGGGCCAATGAGCAGTTCTTC,CASSLRDRANEQFF
TRBJ2-3,TRBV28,-,-,TGTGCCGGCAGCCTGGGCGCACTCACAGATACGCAGTATTTT,CAGSLGALTDTQYF
TRBJ2-5,TRBV9,-,once,TGTGCCAGCAGCGTCGCACAGGGATCAGAGACCCAGTACTTC,CASSVAQGSETQYF
TRBJ2-1,TRBV4-3,TRBD1,-,TGCGCCAGCAGCCAATTCGGACAGGGGTATGAGCAGTTCTTC,CASSQFGQGYEQFF
TRBJ2-7,TRBV29-1,TRBD2,-,TGCAGCGCGGGGGGTCAAGGGTTCGAGCAGTACTTC,CSAGGQGFEQYF
TRBJ2-1,TRBV11-3,TRBD2,-,TGTGCCAGCAGTACTGGACTAGTCATCCAAAATGAGCAGTTCTTC,CASSTGLVIQNEQFF
TRBJ1-4,TRBV4-2,-,-,TGTGCCAGCAGCCAAGATGGAGCTCGAGGAGACGAAAAACTGTTTTTT,CASSQDGARGDEKLFF
TRBJ2-2,TRBV28,TRBD2,once,TGTGCCACTATAGCGGGAAGGACCACCGGGGAGCTGTTTTTT,CATIAGRTTGELFF
TRBJ1-5,TRBV10-3,TRBD1,-,TGTGCCATCAGTAAGGACAGGGATAGCAATCAGCCCCAGCATTTT,CAISKDRDSNQPQHF
TRBJ2-1,TRBV2,-,-,TGTGCCAGCAGTGCCCTCGGGGGTTTGCCGTTCTTC,CASSALGGLPFF
TRBJ1-5,TRBV6-1,-,-,TGTGCCAGCAGTGAGTTTACGGGCAATCAGCCCCAGCATTTT,CASSEFTGNQPQHF
TRBJ1-1,TRBV19,-,once,TGTGCCAGTAGTATCGGTGGGCTCGGGGACACTGAAGCTTTCTTT,CASSIGGLGDTEAFF
TRBJ1-5,TRBV4-1,TRBD1,medium-sized,TGCGCCAGCAGCCAAACCAGACAGGGTGGACAGCCCCAGCATTTT,CASSQTRQGGQPQHF
TRBJ2-7,TRBV10-3,TRBD2,once,TGTGCCATCAGTGGGGGACTAGCGGGGAACTCCTACGAGCAGTACTTC,CAISGGLAGNSYEQYF
TRBJ2-5,TRBV5-1,-,-,TGCGCCAGCAGCCCCACGGAGGAGACCCAGTACTTC,CASSPTEETQYF
TRBJ2-2,TRBV29-1,TRBD2,-,TGCAGCGTCCCCGGGACTAGCGGGAGTTTAGGGAGAACCGGGGAGCTGTTTTTT,CSVPGTSGSLGRTGELFF
TRBJ1-2,TRBV19,-,-,TGTGCCAGTAGTACGGGACTCCAGAACTATGGCTACACCTTC,CASSTGLQNYGYTF
TRBJ2-7,TRBV27,TRBD2,once,TGTGCCAGCAGTCAACTAGCGGGAGGAGACGAGCAGTACTTC,CASSQLAGGDEQYF
TRBJ2-1,TRBV10-2,-,-,TGCGCCAGCAGTCGGGACTCGCTATACAATGAGCAGTTCTTC,CASSRDSLYNEQFF
TRBJ2-3,TRBV5-6,TRBD2,-,TGTGCCAGCAGCTTGGAAAGGGCTAGCGGGAGGGTCACAGATACGCAGTATTTT,CASSLERASGRVTDTQYF
TRBJ1-1,TRBV21-1,-,-,TGTGCCAGCAGCCTCCGGAAGGAGGCTTTCTTT,CASSLRKEAFF
TRBJ2-3,TRBV2,-,-,TGTGCCAGCAGTGGGGAGCCTAGCGGCACAGATACGCAGTATTTT,CASSGEPSGTDTQYF
TRBJ1-1,TRBV4-2,TRBD1,-,TGTGCCAGCAGCAAGGAGAAGGGGGCGATGAACACTGAAGCTTTCTTT,CASSKEKGAMNTEAFF
TRBJ2-7,TRBV5-6,TRBD1,-,TGTGCCAGCAGCGAGGGACAGCCCGCCTACGAGCAGTACTTC,CASSEGQPAYEQYF
TRBJ2-3,TRBV5-1,TRBD2,-,TGCGCCAGCAGCTTCCCAGCGGGATACGACACAGATACGCAGTATTTT,CASSFPAGYDTDTQYF
TRBJ2-5,TRBV4-3,-,-,TGCGCCAGCAGCCAAATGTTATCCCCAGGGGCCGGGTCCCCGGAGACCCAGTACTTC,CASSQMLSPGAGSPETQYF
TRBJ1-1,TRBV5-6,-,-,TGTGCCAGCAGCTTAATTGAGACCCGCCGGAGCACTGAAGCTTTCTTT,CASSLIETRRSTEAFF
TRBJ2-1,TRBV28,-,-,TGTGCCAGCAGTTTGGCCAGCGGGCTCCTCAATGAGCAGTTCTTC,CASSLASGLLNEQFF
TRBJ1-2,TRBV7-9,-,-,TGTGCCAGCAGAAACGCAGGGGACTATGGCTACACCTTC,CASRNAGDYGYTF
TRBJ1-5,TRBV5-6,-,-,TGTGCCAGCAGCGCGCAGGGTTTACAGCCCCAGCATTTT,CASSAQGLQPQHF
TRBJ2-5,TRBV10-2,TRBD2,-,TGCGCCAGCAGTGCCGGGACTAGCGGGTTAGGGGCTTCCGAGACCCAGTACTTC,CASSAGTSGLGASETQYF
TRBJ2-2,TRBV28,-,once,TGTGCCAGCACCTTGAACACCGGGGAGCTGTTTTTT,CASTLNTGELFF
TRBJ2-1,TRBV6-4,TRBD2,few,TGTGCCAGCAGTGAACTAGCGGGAGGGCCCAATGAGCAGTTCTTC,CASSELAGGPNEQFF
TRBJ2-7,TRBV6-5,TRBD2,-,TGTGCCAGCAGTTACTCGCGGGCTAGCGGCCCCTACGAGCAGTACTTC,CASSYSRASGPYEQYF
TRBJ2-3,TRBV10-1,TRBD2,-,TGCGCCAGCAGCGCCGGGACTAGCGGGAGTCGGGGGACAGATACGCAGTATTTT,CASSAGTSGSRGTDTQYF
TRBJ2-1,TRBV6-6,TRBD2,-,TGTGCCAGCAGTTCCGCGGCGGGAGGTGCCTTCAATGAGCAGTTCTTC,CASSSAAGGAFNEQFF
TRBJ2-1,TRBV6-1,-,-,TGTGCCAGCTGTCGACCAGGCGGGAATGAGCAGTTCTTC,CASCRPGGNEQFF
TRBJ2-1,TRBV7-9,TRBD2,-,TGTGCCAGCAGCCCCCCCTACGGGACTAGCGGAGGATACAATGAGCAGTTCTTC,CASSPPYGTSGGYNEQFF
TRBJ2-7,TRBV27,TRBD2,-,TGTGCCAGCAGTTCAGGGACTAGCGCGTACGAGCAGTACTTC,CASSSGTSAYEQYF
TRBJ2-5,TRBV19,TRBD2,-,TGTGCCAGTAGTATAGGGAGTAGCGGGAGGGCCTTTCAAGAGACCCAGTACTTC,CASSIGSSGRAFQETQYF
TRBJ1-3,TRBV11-1,-,-,TGTGCCAGCAGCTTGAGCGACTCCATCCGAAACACCATATATTTT,CASSLSDSIRNTIYF
TRBJ1-1,TRBV9,-,once,TGTGCCAGCAGCGTAGACGGGACTGAAGCTTTCTTT,CASSVDGTEAFF
TRBJ2-2,TRBV11-3,TRBD2,-,TGTGCCAGCAGCCCTAGTGGGCTAGCGGGCATCACCGGGGAGCTGTTTTTT,CASSPSGLAGITGELFF
TRBJ2-1,TRBV29-1,-,-,TGCAGCGGAGGCGGCCGGGGCTACAATGAGCAGTTCTTC,CSGGGRGYNEQFF